The sequence of this TCR beta chain was determined in a study of cytomegalovirus exposure and HLA in healthy donors. Looking at the study overall: HLA-typed donors contributed approximately 86 million unique TCRs, which were held in an early data release. Findings of the study overall: An analysis done earlier found most TCR beta V segments productive about 87% or about 30% of the time.

PCR employed 60 Vbeta and 13 Jbeta primers. Data came from immunoSEQ multiplex PCR; TCRdb stores just in-frame clones and leaves some out. The sample includes under 200,000 clones, approximately 81% of them seen just once. This clone was counted once. Its antigen remains unknown. Germline CDR1 reads SGDLS; CDR2 reads YYNGEE. This CDR3 comprises 14 residues. Unmatched junction bases numbered 4, after V lost 2 bases and J lost 8 bases. What was sequenced was PBMCs. The rearrangement links TRBV9 to TRBJ1-2; 12 bases match TRBD1. The receptor comes from a boy between 10 and 17 years old in good health and CMV-seronegative. CDR3 nucleotides: TGTGCCAGCAGCGTCTCCGGGACAGGGGGCGGCTACACCTTC. Protein: CASSVSGTGGGYTF.